This T cell receptor beta chain was observed in a study of OX40 agonist ivuxolimab in advanced cancers. Study-level information: Ivuxolimab, an antibody that agonizes OX40 (CD134), was administered to the patients. At just under 85% male, the cohort had a mean age of 60 years, ranging from about 23 to 79. Study-wide results and caveats: Expanded clones tended on average to be more numerous among CD8+ T cells than CD4+.

Worth noting for this clone: The antigen remains unidentified.

Sequencing used immunoSEQ multiplex PCR; TCRdb keeps in-frame clones, though not all of them. The top ten clones hold about 3.8% of a sample with 40,000 to 60,000 clones, 88% of them seen once. Researchers took blood at baseline, on cycle 4 day 1, and on cycle 7 day 1. The TCR sequence derives from an adult with an advanced solid tumor such as melanoma, head and neck, liver or kidney cancer. The sample in question was CD4+ or CD8+ T cells sorted from blood, obtained in a trial of the OX40 agonist ivuxolimab.

The CDR3 sequence: CASSSGVGEQYF. The CDR3 nucleotides read TGTGCCAGCAGCTCAGGCGTCGGGGAGCAGTACTTC. The chain joins TRBV7-3 to TRBJ2-7, with unresolved D. This CDR3 spans 12 amino acids. The V end was cut by 4 bases, the J end by 7 bases, with 11 bases between. CDR1 is SGHTA and CDR2 is FQGTGA in the germline V gene. Supplemented by reference TRBV7-3 and TRBJ2-7, the full variable domain reads GAGVSQTPSNKVTEKGKYVELRCDPISGHTALYWYRQSLGQGPEFLIYFQGTGAADDSGLPNDRFFAVRPEGSVSTLKIQRTERGDSAVYLCASSSGVGEQYFGPGTRLTVT.